What follows is one T cell receptor beta chain and its context. This CDR3 region has 15 residues. V was trimmed by 6 bases and J by 0 bases, leaving 17 bases between them. Germline lookup yields CDR1 DFQATT and CDR2 SNEGSKA (reference sequence). This entry belongs to a study of T cells in Graves' hyperthyroidism and ophthalmopathy. Study details: Peripheral blood was taken when the disease was first diagnosed, before any treatment began.

RNA transcripts were the template for amplifying TCR beta CDR3 regions. The HTBI set primed first-round TCR CDR3 RT-PCR. TCRdb analysed the multiplex PCR reads with MiXCR anew, one entry per CDR3 protein. Of under 550,000 distinct CDR3 sequences in the sample, 15% to 20% were seen once. A Clinical Activity Score of at least 3, a NOSPECS grade of at least 4 and a duration under 3 months were recorded in the ophthalmopathy patients. The clonotype originates from a man aged 40-49 years with Graves' ophthalmopathy. The sequenced material came from blood. The rearrangement uses TRBV20-1 and TRBJ1-1; a weak D match, TRBD1 (5 bases). For the CDR3, the DNA is TGCAGTGCCGACCGGGACTTAGGGCTGAACACTGAAGCTTTCTTT. This codes for CSADRDLGLNTEAFF.